This T cell receptor (beta chain) derives from a study of cytomegalovirus exposure and HLA in healthy donors. Across the whole study: An analysis done earlier identified 117 million unique TCR beta sequences from 150 million to 200 million T cells. The Caucasian-associated ancestry cluster contained roughly four fifths of the approximately 400 genotyped donors. Study-wide results and limits: The CMV antigen specificity of a few CMV-associated chains was confirmed through in vitro analysis.

This clone was found a few times. As yet, its antigen is unknown. Use of 60 Vbeta and 13 Jbeta primers characterized the PCR. The method was immunoSEQ multiplex PCR; TCRdb's version includes in-frame clones alone and lacks a portion of them. This table holds around 71,000 clones, 63% found once. The CDR3 consists of 13 residues. Germline V gene data show CDR1 as LNHDA and CDR2 as SQIVND (reference sequence). The trim removed 8 bases at V and 6 bases at J, leaving 5 bases unmatched. The material sequenced was PBMCs. J is TRBJ1-5 and V is TRBV19; 9 nucleotides line up with TRBD1. The receptor was derived from a man aged 25 to 40 in good health and CMV-seropositive. CDR3 amino acids: CASGQGISQPQHF. CDR3 sequence (DNA): TGTGCCAGTGGACAGGGGATTAGTCAGCCCCAGCATTTT.